The rows below give T cell receptor beta chains drawn from one sample of a study of blood T cell repertoires in COVID-19. Here immunoSEQ multiplex PCR was the method, and the copy in TCRdb shows in-frame clones only, minus some. The table lists 60,000 or so clones, almost 85% of them singletons. The sample comprised peripheral blood. The receptors stem from a man in his 60s with acute or convalescent COVID-19. CDR3s include the opening cysteine and the closing phenylalanine or tryptophan. D genes are given only for firm matches. A clone size is listed for some rows: how often the clone was seen (once, few, many), or a class if it is expanded.

.,.,TRBV24-1,TRBJ1-5,TGTGCCACCAGTGACCCTAACTCGGGGCCCCAGCATTTT,CATSDPNSGPQHF
.,TRBD2,TRBV6-5,TRBJ2-7,TGTGCCAGCAGCCAGACTAGCGGGAGGACCGAGCAGTACTTC,CASSQTSGRTEQYF
.,.,TRBV12-3/TRBV12-4,TRBJ2-7,TGTGCCAGCAGTTTTCGCTACGAGCAGTACTTC,CASSFRYEQYF
.,.,TRBV4-1,TRBJ2-3,TGCGCCAGCAGCCAAGATAAAACGCAGTATTTT,CASSQDKTQYF
.,.,TRBV29-1,TRBJ1-1,TGCAGCGTTGAATCGGGGAACACTGAAGCTTTCTTT,CSVESGNTEAFF
.,.,TRBV6-5,TRBJ2-1,TGTGCCAGCAGTTACGGCACCTACAATGAGCAGTTCTTC,CASSYGTYNEQFF
.,TRBD1,TRBV19,TRBJ1-2,TGTGCCAGTAGTATGGAGGACAGGGGCTCCTATGGCTACACCTTC,CASSMEDRGSYGYTF
.,TRBD1,TRBV23-1,TRBJ2-2,TGCGCCAGCAGTCAGGAGGGACAGGGGGCACTTTTTGGATCCGGGGAGCTGTTTTTT,CASSQEGQGALFGSGELFF
.,.,TRBV7-6,TRBJ1-5,TGTGCCAGCAGCTTAGAGGGAACAGGGCTAGCAGCCCAGCATTTT,CASSLEGTGLAAQHF
.,TRBD1,TRBV29-1,TRBJ2-7,TGCAGCGTTGAGGACCGGGACAGGGCCACATACGAGCAGTACTTC,CSVEDRDRATYEQYF
once,TRBD2,TRBV2,TRBJ2-5,TGTGCCAGCAGTGAAGGACTAGCGAAGACCCAGTACTTC,CASSEGLAKTQYF
.,.,TRBV27,TRBJ1-5,TGTGCCAGCAGTTTAGCAGGTTTGATGCCCCAGCATTTT,CASSLAGLMPQHF
.,TRBD1,TRBV19,TRBJ1-5,TGTGCCAGTAGTATGGGCCGCGATCGACAGGGTCTTCAGCCCCAGCATTTT,CASSMGRDRQGLQPQHF
.,TRBD1,TRBV24-1,TRBJ2-1,TGTGCCACCAGTGATTGGAGACAGGGGAATGGGGGTGAGCAGTTCTTC,CATSDWRQGNGGEQFF
.,.,TRBV4-2,TRBJ1-5,TGTGCCAGCAGCCAAACCTTAGGGAGCAGACAGCCCCAGCATTTT,CASSQTLGSRQPQHF
.,TRBD1,TRBV19,TRBJ1-1,TGTGCCAGTAGTCCTGGACAGGGGTATACCCCGGGAGGAGCTTTCTTT,CASSPGQGYTPGGAFF
.,TRBD1,TRBV7-9,TRBJ1-1,TGTGCCAGCAGCTTAGCCCCCGGGACAGGGACGGACACTGAAGCTTTCTTT,CASSLAPGTGTDTEAFF
.,.,TRBV25-1,TRBJ2-7,TGTGCCAGCAGTGGCGGGGGCCGTCGCGAGCAGTACTTC,CASSGGGRREQYF
.,TRBD2,TRBV30,TRBJ2-3,TGTGCCTGGAGACTAGCGGGGACCACAGATACGCAGTATTTT,CAWRLAGTTDTQYF
.,TRBD1,TRBV4-2,TRBJ2-2,TGTGCCAGCAGCCCCCAGACAGGGCGGGCCACCGGGGAGCTGTTTTTT,CASSPQTGRATGELFF
.,.,TRBV5-6,TRBJ1-2,TGTGCCAGCAGCTTACGGGGTCGTGGCTACACCTTC,CASSLRGRGYTF
.,.,TRBV10-3,TRBJ1-5,TGTGCCAGCTCCCAGGGTGGACGGAGCGGCAATCAGCCCCAGCATTTT,CASSQGGRSGNQPQHF